These 5 T cell receptor beta chains came from one sample sequenced in a study of T cell clonality in common variable immunodeficiency. Assay used: immunoSEQ multiplex PCR; TCRdb lists only in-frame clones, some missing. The sample shows fewer than 50,000 clones, no singletons; the ten largest hold about 1.3%. Sequenced input: peripheral blood mononuclear cells. Receptors originate from a person between 18 and 75 years old in good health.

This clone was recorded many times. The sequence runs out 3 residues before the end of the CDR3; the remainder is reconstructed from the germline J gene. The chain is built from TRBV7-3 and TRBJ2-3; 7 bases match TRBD1. CDR1 and CDR2 from the germline V gene are SGHTA and FQGTGA. Trimming at V came to 9 bases and at J to 2 bases, leaving 8 bases not matched to a gene. The CDR3 contains 14 residues. The CDR3 DNA, read in part, is TGTGCCAGTGGACGTGGACAGGACACAGATACG. As protein: CASGRGQDTDT. The CDR3 as a whole reads CASGRGQDTDTQYF. The whole variable domain, remainder taken from reference TRBV7-3 and TRBJ2-3, is GAGVSQTPSNKVTEKGKYVELRCDPISGHTALYWYRQSLGQGPEFLIYFQGTGAADDSGLPNDRFFAVRPEGSVSTLKIQRTERGDSAVYLCASGRGQDTDTQYFGPGTRLTVL.

A remark on this clone: The CDR3 extends 3 residues past the end of the read, so its final part is completed from the germline J gene. The genes are TRBV11-1 and TRBJ2-2; D may correspond to TRBD1 or TRBD2 (5 bases each). The CDR3 has 12 residues. V was cut by 9 bases and J by 5 bases, with 10 bases left in between. Looked up from germline, CDR1 is SGHAT and CDR2 is FQDESV (reference sequence). The sequenced CDR3 bases are TGTGCCAGTTCCAGGGAGACCGGGGAG. Translation: CASSRETGE. The whole CDR3 region reads CASSRETGELFF.

This clone has ten or more counts. CDR3 bases read: TGCGCCAGCAGTGAGGGGAACGATCAGCCC. Protein: CASSEGNDQP. The full CDR3 protein reads CASSEGNDQPQHF. The V and J genes are TRBV5-1 and TRBJ1-5, with a weak D call TRBD1 (5 bases). The read stops 3 residues short of the end of the CDR3; the missing end is completed from the germline J gene. The CDR3 covers 13 residues. The germline V gene has CDR1 SGHRS and CDR2 YFSETQ. The germline V and J ends were trimmed by 5 bases and 5 bases, with 11 bases remaining between them.

This clone was seen at least ten times. The CDR3 end falls 3 residues outside the read, so it is completed with the germline J gene. The J gene is TRBJ1-1, the V gene TRBV7-6; TRBD1 agrees at 7 bases. This CDR3 region has 15 residues. Germline lookup yields CDR1 SGHVS and CDR2 FNYEAQ. J lost 1 base, V lost 2 bases, and 4 bases had no gene match. This CDR3 reads CASSLRRQGNTEAFF. The DNA read from the CDR3 is TGTGCCAGCAGCTTAAGGCGACAGGGGAACACTGAA.

This clone has at least ten counts. The read is 3 residues too short to cover the CDR3 end, so that end is filled in from the germline J gene. The chain recombines TRBV11-2 with TRBJ2-7; D may be TRBD2 (6 bases). Germline assignment: CDR1 SGHAT and CDR2 FQNNGV. With 5 bases removed from V and 3 bases from J, the gap between germline ends came to 11 bases. The CDR3 contains 13 residues. CDR3 DNA, as far as it was read: TGTGCCAGCAGCCGGGACTCGGGCTACGAG. Encoded protein: CASSRDSGYE. The whole CDR3 is CASSRDSGYEQYF.